This TCR beta chain was identified in a study of shared clonotypes between healthy human individuals. As for the study in general: CD4 naive and CD4 memory each took three plates per donor, while CD8 naive took two and CD8 memory one.

The CDR3 totals 11 residues. Germline CDR1 reads MDHEN; CDR2 reads SYDVKM. V was clipped by 4 bases and J by 9 bases, with 9 bases between them. Sequencing was performed with immunoSEQ multiplex PCR; in TCRdb, only in-frame clones are kept and a portion is missing. The sample has about 1.1 million clones; 70% to 80% are singletons. Study-wide findings and caveats: Sharing across four donors was highest in naive CD4 (roughly 5%) and lowest in memory CD8 (0.4%).

Concerning this clone: What it binds is unknown.

The TCR originated in a man younger than 35 in good health. Some clones in this sample may be carry-over from other donors' samples. The J gene is TRBJ1-1, the V gene TRBV28, with a possible D match to TRBD1 (5 bases). Sequencing input: memory CD4+ T cells from PBMCs. Subset defined: CD45RA-negative fraction. The CDR3 loop is CASSSRDQAFF. In nucleotides, the CDR3 is TGTGCCAGCAGTTCAAGGGACCAAGCTTTCTTT.